This is a list of T cell receptor beta chains from one sample in a study of T-cell memory formation after mild COVID-19. TCRdb processed the 5' RACE reads anew with MiXCR; each CDR3 protein has one entry. The sample lists about 350,000 distinct CDR3 sequences, about an eighth seen once, with 22% in the top ten. The specimen was PBMCs or a T cell subset sorted from them (not recorded which). These receptors were taken from a man younger than 30 who had mild COVID-19 (a few samples of this study predate the infection). Cell type and time point are not known. Each CDR3 is given with its conserved first and last residue. A D gene is named only where the DNA matches it firmly. Rows give clone size only sometimes, using once, few, many, or a class for an expanded clone.

DNA: TGTGCCAGTAGTAGGGGAGGACACCCGACACGGGGCTACACCTTC
CDR3: CASSRGGHPTRGYTF
J: TRBJ1-2
D: NA
length: 15
V: TRBV19
size: NA

DNA: TGTGCCAGCAGGCTTGGGGGGCCCCCATCCGGGGAGCTGTTTTTT
CDR3: CASRLGGPPSGELFF
J: TRBJ2-2
D: NA
length: 15
V: TRBV12-3/TRBV12-4
size: NA

DNA: TGTGCCAGCAGCTTAGATCGGCCGGGGGTCACCGGGGAGCTGTTTTTT
CDR3: CASSLDRPGVTGELFF
J: TRBJ2-2
D: NA
length: 16
V: TRBV7-2
size: NA

DNA: TGCGCCAGCAGCGGAAGGACTAGCGAGGGGAATGAGCAGTTCTTC
CDR3: CASSGRTSEGNEQFF
J: TRBJ2-1
D: TRBD2
length: 15
V: TRBV5-1
size: many

DNA: TGTGCCACGGGCCCACAGGGGACCGGGGAGCTGTTTTTT
CDR3: CATGPQGTGELFF
J: TRBJ2-2
D: TRBD1
length: 13
V: TRBV7-9
size: few

DNA: TGCGCCAGCAGCCAAGGACGATCCGGGTCCGAAGGGAATTCACCCCTCCACTTT
CDR3: CASSQGRSGSEGNSPLHF
J: TRBJ1-6
D: NA
length: 18
V: TRBV4-3
size: many

DNA: TGTGCCAGCAGCTTAAATTTCGGGGCGAGGCGGGCGAACACTGAAGCTTTCTTT
CDR3: CASSLNFGARRANTEAFF
J: TRBJ1-1
D: NA
length: 18
V: TRBV11-2
size: NA

DNA: TGTGCCATCTCTTTGACGGGGGATAGCAATCAGCCCCAGCATTTT
CDR3: CAISLTGDSNQPQHF
J: TRBJ1-5
D: NA
length: 15
V: TRBV10-3
size: once

DNA: TGTGCCAGCAGACTCACCGGGAGGTACGAGCAGTACTTC
CDR3: CASRLTGRYEQYF
J: TRBJ2-7
D: TRBD2
length: 13
V: TRBV6-6
size: many

DNA: TGTGCCAGTCTAGGAAAAGAGACCCAGTACTTC
CDR3: CASLGKETQYF
J: TRBJ2-5
D: NA
length: 11
V: TRBV6-2/TRBV6-3
size: NA

DNA: TGTGCCAGCAGCTTACCTCCAGGGAGTTCCTACAATGAGCAGTTCTTC
CDR3: CASSLPPGSSYNEQFF
J: TRBJ2-1
D: NA
length: 16
V: TRBV7-2
size: many

DNA: TGTGCCAGCAGTTACGAGGCAGGGGGCTACTATGGCTACACCTTC
CDR3: CASSYEAGGYYGYTF
J: TRBJ1-2
D: TRBD1
length: 15
V: TRBV6-5
size: NA

DNA: TGCAGCGTTGGGGACTACTCCATCAGGGCGGATACGCAGTATTTT
CDR3: CSVGDYSIRADTQYF
J: TRBJ2-3
D: TRBD2
length: 15
V: TRBV29-1
size: few

DNA: NA
CDR3: CASTHTGTSTPGSCFF
J: TRBJ2-2
D: NA
length: 16
V: TRBV12-3/TRBV12-4
size: few

DNA: TGTGCCAGCAGCTTATACAGGGGTGTTAATGAGCAGTTCTTC
CDR3: CASSLYRGVNEQFF
J: TRBJ2-1
D: TRBD1
length: 14
V: TRBV11-2
size: NA

DNA: TGCGCCAGCAGCCACAAAACAGGGTACGAGCAGTTCTTC
CDR3: CASSHKTGYEQFF
J: TRBJ2-1
D: NA
length: 13
V: TRBV4-1
size: NA

DNA: TGTGCCTGTGGGCAGCCGACAACTAATGAAAAACTGTTTTTT
CDR3: CACGQPTTNEKLFF
J: TRBJ1-4
D: NA
length: 14
V: TRBV6-5
size: many

DNA: TGCAGCGTTTGGTGGGGGGAGCTGTTTTTT
CDR3: CSVWWGELFF
J: TRBJ2-2
D: NA
length: 10
V: TRBV29-1
size: NA

DNA: TGTGCCAGCAGCGCATCGTCCCGCCCTGAAGCTTTCTTT
CDR3: CASSASSRPEAFF
J: TRBJ1-1
D: NA
length: 13
V: TRBV5-5
size: few

DNA: TGTGCCAGCAGCTTAGTGAGGTCCGGGGCTGGAAACACCATATATTTT
CDR3: CASSLVRSGAGNTIYF
J: TRBJ1-3
D: NA
length: 16
V: TRBV11-2
size: few